The following is a TCR beta chain sequence with its context. Its target is unknown. The data derive from a study of identical twins. Whole-study findings and limits: Beta out-of-frame sequences showed weaker excess twin sharing. Cross-sectional statistical analysis, not tracking of the same donors, underpinned the conclusions.

V was cut by 7 bases and J by 1 base, with 14 bases left in between. Germline loops: CDR1 LNHDA, CDR2 SQIVND (reference sequence). The CDR3 covers 15 residues. Template switching, a step in the protocol, added a universal primer site, and cDNA carried unique molecular identifiers. Each CDR3 protein is one row after TCRdb ran MiXCR on the 5' RACE reads. Of a few hundred thousand distinct CDR3 sequences in the sample, around 18% were seen once. Input material: naive T cells sorted from blood. The V and J genes are TRBV19 and TRBJ1-5; D remains unclear. The receptor comes from a man in his forties or fifties in good health. The CDR3 DNA reads as TGTGCCAGTATGGCAGGCTCTTGGAGCAATCAGCCCCAGCATTTT. Protein: CASMAGSWSNQPQHF.